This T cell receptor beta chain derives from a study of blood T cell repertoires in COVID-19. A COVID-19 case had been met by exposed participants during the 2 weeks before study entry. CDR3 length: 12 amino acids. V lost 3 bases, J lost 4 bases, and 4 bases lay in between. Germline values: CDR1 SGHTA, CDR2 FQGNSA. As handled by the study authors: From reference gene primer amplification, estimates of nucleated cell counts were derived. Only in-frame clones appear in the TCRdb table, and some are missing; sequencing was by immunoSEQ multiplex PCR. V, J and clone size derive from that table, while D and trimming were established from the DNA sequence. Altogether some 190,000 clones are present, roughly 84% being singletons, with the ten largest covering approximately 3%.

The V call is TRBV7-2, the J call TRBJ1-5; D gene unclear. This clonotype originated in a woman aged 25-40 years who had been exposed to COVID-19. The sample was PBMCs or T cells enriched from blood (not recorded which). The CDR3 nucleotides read TGTGCCAGCAGCTTCATGAATCAGCCCCAGCATTTT. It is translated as CASSFMNQPQHF. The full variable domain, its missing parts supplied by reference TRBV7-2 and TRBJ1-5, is GAGVSQSPSNKVTEKGKDVELRCDPISGHTALYWYRQSLGQGLEFLIYFQGNSAPDKSGLPSDRFSAERTGGSVSTLTIQRTQQEDSAVYLCASSFMNQPQHFGDGTRLSIL.